This T cell receptor (beta chain) originates from a study of radiation and T cells in renal cell carcinoma. Study results and caveats: Without pretreatment biopsies, baseline tumor clonotype presence was undetermined.

Time point indicated: baseline pretreatment blood. Treatment: 15 Gy SBRT to primary tumor, nephrectomy 4 weeks later. Trimming left V 2 bases short and J 2 bases short, with 10 bases between. This CDR3 spans 15 amino acids. CDR1 KGHSH and CDR2 LQKENI come from the germline V gene. The method was immunoSEQ multiplex PCR; TCRdb's version includes in-frame clones alone and lacks a portion of them. The data contain 120,000 to 150,000 clones, approximately 87% of them singletons. Details on this clone: Its target is not known.

This chain connects TRBV18 to TRBJ1-3, with D possibly TRBD1 on 6 matching bases. Sequenced here: blood, sampled from a patient whose treatment included radiotherapy and nephrectomy. The receptor was derived from a woman aged 45-65 years with renal cell carcinoma. The CDR3 DNA sequence: TGTGCCAGCTCACCAGGACAGAACACTGGAAACACCATATATTTT. Translating gives CASSPGQNTGNTIYF.